This is a list of T cell receptor beta chains from one sample in a study of blood T cells in healthy people across ages. TCRdb itself ran the 5' RACE reads through MiXCR, one entry per CDR3 protein. This sample carries over 450,000 distinct CDR3 sequences, less than 25% of them seen once, and the ten largest clones take approximately 10%. The data also belong to a second study, concerning T cells of mothers and their children.

Sequencing input: blood. The receptors derive from a boy aged 5-17 years in good health. Each CDR3 is given with its conserved first and last residue. The order of the fields is clone size, CDR3 length, J gene, D gene, V gene, CDR3 protein, CDR3 DNA. The D gene is left open where the match is weak. Some rows have no size entry. The others give once, few or many, or a class for an expanded clone.

abundance: NA; len: 16; j_gene: TRBJ2-7; d_gene: TRBD1; v_gene: TRBV18; CDR3aa: CASSPWDRGRQYEQYF; CDR3nt: TGTGCCAGCTCACCATGGGACAGGGGCCGTCAGTACGAGCAGTACTTC
abundance: NA; len: 15; j_gene: TRBJ2-5; d_gene: NA; v_gene: TRBV7-2; CDR3aa: CASSLVGGPGETQYF; CDR3nt: TGTGCCAGCAGCTTGGTTGGGGGGCCGGGGGAGACCCAGTACTTC
abundance: few; len: 15; j_gene: TRBJ2-3; d_gene: TRBD2; v_gene: TRBV20-1; CDR3aa: CSARPLAERTDTQYF; CDR3nt: TGCAGTGCTAGACCTCTAGCGGAACGCACAGATACGCAGTATTTT
abundance: NA; len: 14; j_gene: TRBJ2-5; d_gene: NA; v_gene: TRBV5-4; CDR3aa: CASSFPGSQETQYF; CDR3nt: TGTGCCAGCAGCTTCCCCGGGTCCCAAGAGACCCAGTACTTC
abundance: NA; len: 15; j_gene: TRBJ1-5; d_gene: TRBD1; v_gene: TRBV4-1; CDR3aa: CASSQEQGAEQPQHF; CDR3nt: TGCGCCAGCAGCCAAGAGCAGGGGGCAGAGCAGCCCCAGCATTTT
abundance: NA; len: 16; j_gene: TRBJ2-5; d_gene: NA; v_gene: TRBV5-1; CDR3aa: CASSHGSEPYQETQYF; CDR3nt: TGCGCCAGCAGCCATGGGAGCGAACCATACCAAGAGACCCAGTACTTC
abundance: NA; len: 14; j_gene: TRBJ1-6; d_gene: NA; v_gene: TRBV24-1; CDR3aa: CATSVGSNNSPLHF; CDR3nt: TGTGCCACCAGTGTCGGGTCGAATAATTCACCCCTCCACTTT
abundance: many; len: 14; j_gene: TRBJ2-1; d_gene: NA; v_gene: TRBV20-1; CDR3aa: CSGTGRNSYNEQFF; CDR3nt: TGCAGTGGTACAGGACGGAACTCCTACAATGAGCAGTTCTTC
abundance: few; len: 17; j_gene: TRBJ2-1; d_gene: TRBD2; v_gene: TRBV5-1; CDR3aa: CASSWRGSASGNNEQFF; CDR3nt: TGCGCCAGCAGCTGGCGGGGGTCGGCTAGCGGAAACAATGAGCAGTTCTTC
abundance: NA; len: 18; j_gene: TRBJ1-3; d_gene: NA; v_gene: TRBV3-1; CDR3aa: CASSPPSRKFLSGNTIYF; CDR3nt: TGTGCCAGCAGCCCGCCCTCGAGAAAGTTCCTCTCTGGAAACACCATATATTTT
abundance: many; len: 15; j_gene: TRBJ1-4; d_gene: NA; v_gene: TRBV4-3; CDR3aa: CASSQEAGFNEKLFF; CDR3nt: TGCGCCAGCAGCCAAGAAGCAGGATTTAATGAAAAACTGTTTTTT
abundance: NA; len: 15; j_gene: TRBJ2-1; d_gene: NA; v_gene: TRBV4-3; CDR3aa: CARSQGTGGYNEQFF; CDR3nt: TGCGCCCGCAGCCAAGGAACAGGCGGTTACAATGAGCAGTTCTTC
abundance: few; len: 15; j_gene: TRBJ2-7; d_gene: NA; v_gene: TRBV16; CDR3aa: CASSRTLEIPYEQYF; CDR3nt: TGTGCCAGCAGCCGAACCCTCGAGATTCCCTACGAGCAGTACTTC
abundance: NA; len: 18; j_gene: TRBJ1-2; d_gene: NA; v_gene: TRBV7-8; CDR3aa: CASSCRDSPATYYYGYTF; CDR3nt: TGTGCCAGCAGCTGCCGGGACTCTCCCGCGACTTACTACTATGGCTACACCTTC
abundance: NA; len: 14; j_gene: TRBJ1-5; d_gene: NA; v_gene: TRBV18; CDR3aa: CASSPGLSNQPQHF; CDR3nt: TGTGCCAGCTCACCGGGACTTAGCAATCAGCCCCAGCATTTT
abundance: few; len: 14; j_gene: TRBJ2-4; d_gene: NA; v_gene: TRBV2; CDR3aa: CASSSRLIKNIQYF; CDR3nt: TGTGCCAGCAGTTCGCGACTCATAAAAAACATTCAGTACTTC
abundance: NA; len: 13; j_gene: TRBJ2-7; d_gene: NA; v_gene: TRBV12-3/TRBV12-4; CDR3aa: CASSLSGPVEQYF; CDR3nt: TGTGCCAGCAGTTTGAGTGGACCGGTTGAGCAGTACTTC
abundance: NA; len: 14; j_gene: TRBJ2-5; d_gene: TRBD2; v_gene: TRBV15; CDR3aa: CATSLETAGGAQYF; CDR3nt: TGTGCCACGAGTTTGGAGACCGCCGGGGGGGCCCAGTACTTC
abundance: NA; len: 14; j_gene: TRBJ2-3; d_gene: TRBD2; v_gene: TRBV7-8; CDR3aa: CASSSRDYTDTQYF; CDR3nt: TGTGCCAGCAGCTCTCGGGACTACACAGATACGCAGTATTTT
abundance: NA; len: 14; j_gene: TRBJ2-7; d_gene: TRBD2; v_gene: TRBV30; CDR3aa: CAWRGLAGRYEQYF; CDR3nt: TGTGCCTGGAGGGGGCTAGCGGGGCGCTACGAGCAGTACTTC
abundance: NA; len: 17; j_gene: TRBJ2-7; d_gene: TRBD2; v_gene: TRBV5-5; CDR3aa: CASSPGLAETNSYEQYF; CDR3nt: TGTGCCAGCAGCCCGGGACTAGCGGAAACTAACTCCTACGAGCAGTACTTC
abundance: NA; len: 16; j_gene: TRBJ2-7; d_gene: TRBD2; v_gene: TRBV20-1; CDR3aa: CSAREGTSDSHYEQYF; CDR3nt: TGCAGTGCTAGAGAAGGGACTAGCGACTCTCACTACGAGCAGTACTTC
abundance: few; len: 14; j_gene: TRBJ2-7; d_gene: TRBD2; v_gene: TRBV12-3/TRBV12-4; CDR3aa: CASSFGGGYYEQYF; CDR3nt: TGTGCCAGCAGTTTTGGCGGGGGGTACTACGAGCAGTACTTC
abundance: few; len: 12; j_gene: TRBJ1-4; d_gene: NA; v_gene: TRBV29-1; CDR3aa: CSAGFRGEKLFF; CDR3nt: TGCAGCGCCGGATTTCGGGGGGAAAAACTGTTTTTT
abundance: few; len: 13; j_gene: TRBJ2-7; d_gene: NA; v_gene: TRBV2; CDR3aa: CASSELVLDEQYF; CDR3nt: TGTGCCAGCAGTGAACTAGTACTCGACGAGCAGTACTTC
abundance: once; len: 13; j_gene: TRBJ1-1; d_gene: NA; v_gene: TRBV12-3/TRBV12-4; CDR3aa: CASSLRGAPEASF; CDR3nt: TGTGCCAGCAGTTTAAGGGGGGCCCCTGAAGCTTCCTTT
abundance: few; len: 20; j_gene: TRBJ1-6; d_gene: TRBD1; v_gene: TRBV3-1; CDR3aa: CASSQDHAGQASSYNSPLHF; CDR3nt: TGTGCCAGCAGCCAAGATCACGCAGGACAGGCGAGCTCCTATAATTCACCCCTCCACTTT
abundance: few; len: 15; j_gene: TRBJ2-7; d_gene: TRBD1; v_gene: TRBV6-6; CDR3aa: CASSYGGQGAYEQYF; CDR3nt: TGTGCCAGCAGTTACGGTGGACAGGGTGCCTACGAGCAGTACTTC
abundance: NA; len: 16; j_gene: TRBJ2-5; d_gene: NA; v_gene: TRBV7-9; CDR3aa: CASRTMGQSERETQYF; CDR3nt: TGTGCCAGCAGAACCATGGGGCAGTCCGAACGAGAGACCCAGTACTTC
abundance: few; len: 16; j_gene: TRBJ2-7; d_gene: TRBD2; v_gene: TRBV7-2; CDR3aa: CASSSGSGGVLGEQYF; CDR3nt: TGTGCCAGCAGCTCAGGCAGCGGGGGGGTTTTGGGCGAGCAGTACTTC
abundance: NA; len: 16; j_gene: TRBJ2-6; d_gene: NA; v_gene: TRBV29-1; CDR3aa: CSVLAGLISGANVLTF; CDR3nt: TGCAGCGTTTTAGCAGGGCTAATCTCTGGGGCCAACGTCCTGACTTTC
abundance: NA; len: 15; j_gene: TRBJ2-1; d_gene: NA; v_gene: TRBV7-7; CDR3aa: CASSARLGDNDELFF; CDR3nt: TGTGCTAGCAGCGCCAGACTAGGGGACAATGATGAGCTGTTCTTC
abundance: NA; len: 15; j_gene: TRBJ2-3; d_gene: TRBD2; v_gene: TRBV3-1; CDR3aa: CASSPGLVEGDTQYF; CDR3nt: TGTGCCAGCAGCCCGGGACTAGTTGAAGGAGATACGCAGTATTTT
abundance: NA; len: 11; j_gene: TRBJ2-5; d_gene: NA; v_gene: TRBV12-3/TRBV12-4; CDR3aa: CASSSGARQYF; CDR3nt: TGTGCCAGCAGTTCCGGGGCAAGGCAGTACTTC
abundance: many; len: 17; j_gene: TRBJ2-4; d_gene: TRBD1; v_gene: TRBV27; CDR3aa: CASSLRRDRVSKNIQYF; CDR3nt: TGTGCCAGCAGTTTAAGAAGGGACAGGGTTTCCAAAAACATTCAGTACTTC